This T cell receptor (beta chain) was captured in a study of blood T cell repertoires in COVID-19. Study overall: Specimens from acute and convalescent COVID-19 originated in the United States, Italy and Spain. In each case, the material was cDNA or gDNA derived from T cells, B-cell-depleted T cells, or PBMCs.

This CDR3 is built from 15 residues. CDR1 and CDR2 (germline): SGHVS, FQNEAQ. V gave up 2 bases and J gave up 8 bases, with 18 bases separating them. This clone has more than one count but fewer than ten. The authors' processing: Reference gene primer amplification gave nucleated cell count estimates. Profiling relied on immunoSEQ multiplex PCR, and the TCRdb table lists in-frame clones only, not all of them. V and J calls and clone size are as listed in that table; D and trimming were resolved from the DNA. Found here are about 40,000 clones, 80% to 90% of them singletons; the top ten hold 9%. The sample was peripheral blood. This chain connects TRBV7-8 to TRBJ1-1; D is unresolved. The receptor was derived from a woman in her 70s with acute or convalescent COVID-19. This chain's CDR3 is CASSLKWASEQEAFF. The CDR3 DNA follows: TGTGCCAGCAGCTTAAAGTGGGCCTCTGAACAGGAAGCTTTCTTT.